The T cell receptor beta chain described here comes from a study of technical replicates of blood from a handful of donors. Sequencing was performed with immunoSEQ multiplex PCR; in TCRdb, only in-frame clones are kept and a portion is missing. Of some 85,000 clones in the sample, roughly 96% are singletons; the top ten hold approximately 0.32%. The CDR3 is made up of 19 amino acids. V lost 4 bases and J lost 1; bases outside the gene matches: 14. Germline-derived CDR1 and CDR2 are LGHNA and YNFKEQ. This rearrangement joins TRBV4-2 to TRBJ2-1; 9 nucleotides line up with TRBD2. The clonotype comes from a human donor in good health. Sequencing input: T cells isolated from PBMCs. The CDR3 nucleotides are TGTGCCAGCAGCCCAGGACTAAGCGGGAGGACCGGATCCTACAATGAGCAGTTCTTC. This translates into CASSPGLSGRTGSYNEQFF.